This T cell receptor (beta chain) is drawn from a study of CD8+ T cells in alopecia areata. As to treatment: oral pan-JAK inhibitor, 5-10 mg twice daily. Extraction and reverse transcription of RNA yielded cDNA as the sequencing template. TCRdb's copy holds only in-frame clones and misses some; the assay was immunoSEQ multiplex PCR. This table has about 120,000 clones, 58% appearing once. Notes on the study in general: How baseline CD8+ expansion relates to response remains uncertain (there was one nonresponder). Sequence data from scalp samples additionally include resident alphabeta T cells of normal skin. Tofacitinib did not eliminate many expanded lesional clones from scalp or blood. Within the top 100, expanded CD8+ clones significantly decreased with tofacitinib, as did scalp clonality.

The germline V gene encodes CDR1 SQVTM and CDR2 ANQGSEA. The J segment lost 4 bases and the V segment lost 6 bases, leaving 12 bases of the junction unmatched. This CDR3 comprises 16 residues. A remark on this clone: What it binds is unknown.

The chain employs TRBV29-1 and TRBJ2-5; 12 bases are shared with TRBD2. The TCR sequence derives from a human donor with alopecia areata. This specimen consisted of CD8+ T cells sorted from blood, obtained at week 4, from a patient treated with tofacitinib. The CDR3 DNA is TGCAGCGTCGAGGGGACTAGCGGGCGGGTGACAGAGACCCAGTACTTC. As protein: CSVEGTSGRVTETQYF. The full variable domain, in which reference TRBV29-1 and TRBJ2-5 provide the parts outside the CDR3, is SAVISQKPSRDICQRGTSLTIQCQVDSQVTMMFWYRQQPGQSLTLIATANQGSEATYESGFVIDKFPISRPNLTFSTLTVSNMSPEDSSIYLCSVEGTSGRVTETQYFGPGTRLLVL.